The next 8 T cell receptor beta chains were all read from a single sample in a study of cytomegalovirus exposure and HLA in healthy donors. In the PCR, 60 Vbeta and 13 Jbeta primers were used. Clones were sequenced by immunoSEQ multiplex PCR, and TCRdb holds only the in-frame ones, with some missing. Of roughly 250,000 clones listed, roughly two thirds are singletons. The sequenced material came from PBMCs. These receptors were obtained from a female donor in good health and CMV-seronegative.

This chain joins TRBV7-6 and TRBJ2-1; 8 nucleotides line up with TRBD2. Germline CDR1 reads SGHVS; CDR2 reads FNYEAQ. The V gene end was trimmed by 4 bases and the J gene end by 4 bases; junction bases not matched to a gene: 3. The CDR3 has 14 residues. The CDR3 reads CASSSGLEYNEQFF. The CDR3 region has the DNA TGTGCCAGCAGCTCGGGACTAGAGTACAATGAGCAGTTCTTC.

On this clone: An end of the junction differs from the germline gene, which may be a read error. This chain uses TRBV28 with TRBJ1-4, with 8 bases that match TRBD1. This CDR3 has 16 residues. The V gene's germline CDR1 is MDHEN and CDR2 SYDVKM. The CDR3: CVSSSLWTGTNEKLFF. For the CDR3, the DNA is TGTGTCAGCAGTTCTCTTTGGACAGGGACTAATGAAAAACTGTTTTTT. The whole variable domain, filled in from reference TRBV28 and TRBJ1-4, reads DVKVTQSSRYLVKRTGEKVFLECVQDMDHENMFWYRQDPGLGLRLIYFSYDVKMKEKGDIPEGYSVSREKKERFSLILESASTNQTSMYLCVSSSLWTGTNEKLFFGSGTQLSVL.

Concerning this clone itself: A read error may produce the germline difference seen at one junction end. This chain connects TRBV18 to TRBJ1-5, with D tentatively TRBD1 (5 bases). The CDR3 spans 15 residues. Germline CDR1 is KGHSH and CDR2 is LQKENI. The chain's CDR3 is CASSPEGISNQPRHF. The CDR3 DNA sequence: TGTGCCAGCTCACCGGAGGGGATTAGCAATCAGCCCCGGCATTTT.

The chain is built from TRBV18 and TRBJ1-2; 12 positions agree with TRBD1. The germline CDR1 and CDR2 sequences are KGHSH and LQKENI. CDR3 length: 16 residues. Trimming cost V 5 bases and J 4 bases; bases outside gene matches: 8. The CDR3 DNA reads TGTGCCAGCTCAACCGGGACAGGGGGCGACGGCTATGGCTACACCTTC. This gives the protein CASSTGTGGDGYGYTF. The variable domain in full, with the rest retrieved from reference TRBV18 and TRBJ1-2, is NAGVMQNPRHLVRRRGQEARLRCSPMKGHSHVYWYRQLPEEGLKFMVYLQKENIIDESGMPKERFSAEFPKEGPSILRIQQVVRGDSAAYFCASSTGTGGDGYGYTFGSGTRLTVV.

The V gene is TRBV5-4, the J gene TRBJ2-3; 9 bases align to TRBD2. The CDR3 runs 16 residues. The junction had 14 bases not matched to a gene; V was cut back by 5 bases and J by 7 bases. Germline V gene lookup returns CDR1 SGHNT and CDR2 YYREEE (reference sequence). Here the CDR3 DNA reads TGTGCCAGCAGTTCAAGGACTAGCGCGAGTTGGAATACGCAGTATTTT. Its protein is CASSSRTSASWNTQYF.

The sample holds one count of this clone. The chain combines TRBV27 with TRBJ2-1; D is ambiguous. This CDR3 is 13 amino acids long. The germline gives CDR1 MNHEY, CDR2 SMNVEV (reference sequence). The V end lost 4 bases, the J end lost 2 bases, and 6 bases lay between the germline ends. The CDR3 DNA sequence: TGTGCCAGCAGTTCTCTAACCTACAATGAGCAGTTCTTC. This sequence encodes CASSSLTYNEQFF.

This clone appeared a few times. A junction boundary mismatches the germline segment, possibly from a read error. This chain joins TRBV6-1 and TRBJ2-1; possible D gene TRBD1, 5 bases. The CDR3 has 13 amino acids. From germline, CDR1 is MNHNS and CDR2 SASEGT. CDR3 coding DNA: TGTGCCAGCTGTGACAGTTTTTACAATGAGCAGTTCTTC. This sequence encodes CASCDSFYNEQFF.

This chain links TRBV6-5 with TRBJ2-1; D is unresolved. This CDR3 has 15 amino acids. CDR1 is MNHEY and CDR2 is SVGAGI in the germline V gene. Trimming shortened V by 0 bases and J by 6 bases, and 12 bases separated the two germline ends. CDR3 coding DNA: TGTGCCAGCAGTTACTCGACGGGTTTAGGCAATGAGCAGTTCTTC. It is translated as CASSYSTGLGNEQFF.